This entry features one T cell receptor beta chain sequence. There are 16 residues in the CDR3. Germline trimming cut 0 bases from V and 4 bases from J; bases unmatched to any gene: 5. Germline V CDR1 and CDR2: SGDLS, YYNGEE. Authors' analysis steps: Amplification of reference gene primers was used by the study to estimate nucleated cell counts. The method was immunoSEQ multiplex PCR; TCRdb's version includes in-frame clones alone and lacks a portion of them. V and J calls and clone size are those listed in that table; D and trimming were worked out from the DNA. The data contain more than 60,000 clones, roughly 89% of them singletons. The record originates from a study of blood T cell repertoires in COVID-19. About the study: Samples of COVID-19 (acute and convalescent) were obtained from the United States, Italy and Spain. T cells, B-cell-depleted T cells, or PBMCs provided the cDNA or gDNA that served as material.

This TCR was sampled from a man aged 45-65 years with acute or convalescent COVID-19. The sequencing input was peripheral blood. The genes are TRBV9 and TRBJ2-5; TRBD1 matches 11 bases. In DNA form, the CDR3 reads TGTGCCAGCAGCGTAGATGTGGGACAGGGGGGAGAGACCCAGTACTTC. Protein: CASSVDVGQGGETQYF.